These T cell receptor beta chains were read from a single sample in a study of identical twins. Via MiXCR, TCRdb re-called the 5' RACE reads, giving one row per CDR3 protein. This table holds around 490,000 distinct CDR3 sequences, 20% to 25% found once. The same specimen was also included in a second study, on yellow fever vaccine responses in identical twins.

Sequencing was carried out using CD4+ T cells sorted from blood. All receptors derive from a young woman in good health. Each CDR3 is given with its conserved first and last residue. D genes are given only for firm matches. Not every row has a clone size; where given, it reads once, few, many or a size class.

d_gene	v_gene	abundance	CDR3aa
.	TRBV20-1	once	CSAPPVNHQETQYF
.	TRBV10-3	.	CAISESGLLPGELFF
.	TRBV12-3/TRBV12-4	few	CASSLGTALGYTF
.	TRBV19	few	CASSKAQETQYF
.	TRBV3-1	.	CASSRTVLDTEAFF
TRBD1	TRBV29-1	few	CSVEGTGDYEQYF
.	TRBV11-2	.	CASSVPGKTGNEQFF
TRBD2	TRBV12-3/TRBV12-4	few	CASSQFSSGGYNEQFF
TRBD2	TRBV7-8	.	CASRKERAGERTDTQYF
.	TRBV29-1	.	CSGRDRGETQYF
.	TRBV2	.	CASSGTRQETQYF
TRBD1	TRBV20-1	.	CSARTYPRTGEGGNTEAFF
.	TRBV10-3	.	CAISVLGLYNEQFF
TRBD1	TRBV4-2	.	CASSQVVVQGMGNEQFF
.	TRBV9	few	CASSVVRQGTLREKLFF
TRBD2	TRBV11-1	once	CASSLSASGGPPANTGELFF
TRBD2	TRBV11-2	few	CASSPRPSGRKTDTQYF
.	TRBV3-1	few	CASSQDQFREEQYF
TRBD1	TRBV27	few	CASSFSGTGTGEQYF
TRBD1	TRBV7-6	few	CASSVGTVGMMAF
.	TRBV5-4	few	CASSLNLDPNYGYTF
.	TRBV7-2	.	CASSYTKLSEQFF
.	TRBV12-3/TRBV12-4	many	CASSLGTSGELFF
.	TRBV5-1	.	CASSPQGQLLAKNIQYF
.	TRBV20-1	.	CSAREQVTEAFF
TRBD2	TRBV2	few	CASSERLAGVGNEQFF
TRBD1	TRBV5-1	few	CASSAGQGAWMGETQYF
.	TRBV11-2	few	CASSRDWGDNEKLFF
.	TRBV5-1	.	CASSLVYGSSSYEQYF
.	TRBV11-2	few	CASSHGTINEQFF
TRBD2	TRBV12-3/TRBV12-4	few	CASSPPGLAGPQGTQYF
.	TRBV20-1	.	CSVKGGSLAYISSYNEQFF
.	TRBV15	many	CATSRDRGETQYF
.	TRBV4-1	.	CASTTDSQPYNEQFF
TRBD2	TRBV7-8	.	CASSLGLAGSGADTQYF
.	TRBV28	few	CASSFVIAKNIQYF
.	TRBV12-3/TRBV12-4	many	CASSLLATGELFF
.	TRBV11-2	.	CASSLDGQTEAFF
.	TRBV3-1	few	CASSQDPLSTYNEQFF
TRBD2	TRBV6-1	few	CASRAGTSGTDTQYF
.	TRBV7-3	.	CASSLGTRYNEQFF
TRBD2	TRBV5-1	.	CASSLRGAGEETQYF
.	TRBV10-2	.	CASSEVTANYGYTF
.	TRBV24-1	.	CATSAPVKQYF
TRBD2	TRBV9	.	CASSVSASGDTYEQYF
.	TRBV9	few	CASSVVQAGSGANVLTF
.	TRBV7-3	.	CASSLQPSYNEQFF
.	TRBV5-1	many	CASWIESDTQYF
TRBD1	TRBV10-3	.	CAISTIGTGGSTGELFF
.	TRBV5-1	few	CASSLYQSNNEQFF
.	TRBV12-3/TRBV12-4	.	CASSFGPGDRGYTF
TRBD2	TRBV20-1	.	CSARDYLTYEQYF
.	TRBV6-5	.	CASSYSGRANTGEKLFF
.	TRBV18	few	CASSPGKKLYNEQFF
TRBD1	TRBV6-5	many	CASSSRTGLSGNTIYF
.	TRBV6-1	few	CASSSQGIDETQYF
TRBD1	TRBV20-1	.	CSARDSTGSFADEQFF
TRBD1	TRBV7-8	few	CASSADRGVYEQYF
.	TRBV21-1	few	CASSDRPVPFTDTQYF
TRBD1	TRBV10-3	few	CAISAGTGTYNEQFF